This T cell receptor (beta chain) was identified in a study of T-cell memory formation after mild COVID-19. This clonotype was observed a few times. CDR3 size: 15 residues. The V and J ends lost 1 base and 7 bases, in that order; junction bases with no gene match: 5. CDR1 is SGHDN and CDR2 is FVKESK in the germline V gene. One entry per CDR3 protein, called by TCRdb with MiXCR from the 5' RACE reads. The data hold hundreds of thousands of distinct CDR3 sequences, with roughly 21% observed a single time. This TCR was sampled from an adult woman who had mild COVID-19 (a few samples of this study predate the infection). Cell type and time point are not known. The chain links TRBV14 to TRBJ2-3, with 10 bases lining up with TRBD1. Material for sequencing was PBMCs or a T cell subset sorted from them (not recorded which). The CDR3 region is CASSQGQGALNTQYF. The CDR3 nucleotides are TGTGCCAGCAGCCAAGGACAGGGGGCGTTAAATACGCAGTATTTT.